The T cell receptor beta chain described here comes from a study of T cell changes during pregnancy in multiple sclerosis. Generated by immunoSEQ multiplex PCR, the TCRdb table keeps only in-frame clones and is missing some. Here the sample spans 40,000 to 50,000 clones, almost 95% being singletons. The CDR3 extends over 13 amino acids. The V gene lost 6 bases and the J gene lost 7 bases, with 15 bases spanning the gap. Germline V lookup: CDR1 LNHDA, CDR2 SQIVND (reference sequence). The V call is TRBV19, the J call TRBJ1-1; no firm D call. Here the sequenced sample was CD8+ T cells from peripheral blood mononuclear cells, taken in the first trimester of pregnancy. The clonotype originates from a female donor with multiple sclerosis, enrolled in a pregnancy study. CDR3 region: CASRPLNFYEAFF. In DNA form, the CDR3 reads TGTGCCAGTAGACCGCTTAACTTCTATGAAGCTTTCTTT.